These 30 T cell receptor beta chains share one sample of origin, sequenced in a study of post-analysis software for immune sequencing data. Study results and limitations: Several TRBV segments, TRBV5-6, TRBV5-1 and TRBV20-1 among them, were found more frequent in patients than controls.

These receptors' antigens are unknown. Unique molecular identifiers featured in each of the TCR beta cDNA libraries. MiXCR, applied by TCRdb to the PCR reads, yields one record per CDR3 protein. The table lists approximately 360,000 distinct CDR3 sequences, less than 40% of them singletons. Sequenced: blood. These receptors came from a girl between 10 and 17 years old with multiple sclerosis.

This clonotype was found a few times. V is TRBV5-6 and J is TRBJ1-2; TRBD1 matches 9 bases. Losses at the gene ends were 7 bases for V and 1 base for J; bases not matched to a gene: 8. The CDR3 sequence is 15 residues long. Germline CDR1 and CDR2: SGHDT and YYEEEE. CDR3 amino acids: CASGTGIKVNYGYTF. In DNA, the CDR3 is TGTGCCAGCGGGACAGGGATTAAAGTTAACTATGGCTACACCTTC.

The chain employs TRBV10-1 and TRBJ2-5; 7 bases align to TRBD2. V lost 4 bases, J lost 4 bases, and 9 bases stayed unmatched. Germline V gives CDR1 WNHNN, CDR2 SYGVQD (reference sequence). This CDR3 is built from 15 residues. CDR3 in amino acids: CASSGQRGGRETQYF. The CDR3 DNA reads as TGCGCCAGCAGTGGGCAGCGGGGAGGGAGAGAGACCCAGTACTTC.

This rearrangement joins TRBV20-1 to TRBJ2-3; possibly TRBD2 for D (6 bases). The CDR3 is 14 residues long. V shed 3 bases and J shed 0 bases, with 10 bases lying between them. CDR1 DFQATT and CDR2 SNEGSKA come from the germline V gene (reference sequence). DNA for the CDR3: TGCAGTGCTAGCGTTGGGGGGAGCACAGATACGCAGTATTTT. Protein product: CSASVGGSTDTQYF.

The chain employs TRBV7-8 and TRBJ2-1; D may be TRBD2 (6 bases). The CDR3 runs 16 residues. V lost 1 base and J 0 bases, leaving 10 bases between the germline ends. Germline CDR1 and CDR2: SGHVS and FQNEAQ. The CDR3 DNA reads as TGTGCCAGCAGCTTAGGCGGGGAAAGCTCCTACAATGAGCAGTTCTTC. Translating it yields CASSLGGESSYNEQFF.

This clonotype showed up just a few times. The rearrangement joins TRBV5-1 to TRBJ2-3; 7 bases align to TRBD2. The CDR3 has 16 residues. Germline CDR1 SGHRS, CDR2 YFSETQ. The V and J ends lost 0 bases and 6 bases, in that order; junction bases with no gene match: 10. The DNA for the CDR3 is TGCGCCAGCAGCTTGGGGGCGGCGGGGGAAGGTGATACGCAGTATTTT. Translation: CASSLGAAGEGDTQYF.

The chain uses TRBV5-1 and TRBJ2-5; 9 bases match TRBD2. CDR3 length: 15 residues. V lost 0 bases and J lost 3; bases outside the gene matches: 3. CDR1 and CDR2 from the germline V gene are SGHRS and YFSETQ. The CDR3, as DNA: TGCGCCAGCAGCTTGGAGGCTAGCGGGGAAGAGACCCAGTACTTC. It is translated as CASSLEASGEETQYF. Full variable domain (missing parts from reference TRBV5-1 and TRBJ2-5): KAGVTQTPRYLIKTRGQQVTLSCSPISGHRSVSWYQQTPGQGLQFLFEYFSETQRNKGNFPGRFSGRQFSNSRSEMNVSTLELGDSALYLCASSLEASGEETQYFGPGTRLLVL.

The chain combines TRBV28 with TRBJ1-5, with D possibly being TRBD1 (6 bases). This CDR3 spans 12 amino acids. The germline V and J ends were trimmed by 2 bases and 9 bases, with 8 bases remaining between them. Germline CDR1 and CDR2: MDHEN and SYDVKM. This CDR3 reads CASSLVQGPQHF. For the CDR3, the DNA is TGTGCCAGCAGTTTAGTACAGGGGCCCCAGCATTTT.

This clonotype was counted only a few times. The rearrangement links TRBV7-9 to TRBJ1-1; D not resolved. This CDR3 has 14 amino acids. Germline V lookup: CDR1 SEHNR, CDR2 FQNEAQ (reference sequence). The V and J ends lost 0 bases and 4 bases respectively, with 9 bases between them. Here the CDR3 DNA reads TGTGCCAGCAGCTTAGCCAGGATCGGCACTGAAGCTTTCTTT. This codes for CASSLARIGTEAFF.

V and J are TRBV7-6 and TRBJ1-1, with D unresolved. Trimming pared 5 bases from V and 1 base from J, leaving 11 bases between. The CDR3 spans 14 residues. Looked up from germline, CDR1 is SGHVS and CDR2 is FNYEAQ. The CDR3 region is CASSVDGTNTEAFF. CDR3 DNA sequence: TGTGCCAGCAGCGTCGACGGAACGAACACTGAAGCTTTCTTT.

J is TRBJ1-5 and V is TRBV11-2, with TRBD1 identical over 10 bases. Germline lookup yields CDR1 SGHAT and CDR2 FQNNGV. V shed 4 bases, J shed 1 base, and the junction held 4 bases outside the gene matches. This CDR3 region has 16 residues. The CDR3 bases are TGTGCCAGCAGCTCCCGACAGGGGGCCAGCAATCAGCCCCAGCATTTT. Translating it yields CASSSRQGASNQPQHF.

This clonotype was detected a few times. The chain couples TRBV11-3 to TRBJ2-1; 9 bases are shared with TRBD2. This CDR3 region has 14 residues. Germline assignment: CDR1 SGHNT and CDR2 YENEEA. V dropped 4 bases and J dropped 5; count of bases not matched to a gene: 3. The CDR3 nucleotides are TGTGCCAGCAGCTCCCGACTAGCGGACAATGAGCAGTTCTTC. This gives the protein CASSSRLADNEQFF.

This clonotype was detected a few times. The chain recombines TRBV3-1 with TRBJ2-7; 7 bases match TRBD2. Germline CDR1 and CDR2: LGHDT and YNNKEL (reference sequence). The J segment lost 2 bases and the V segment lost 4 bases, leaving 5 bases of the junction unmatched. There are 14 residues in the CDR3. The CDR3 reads CASSREGIAYEQYF. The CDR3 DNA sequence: TGTGCCAGCAGCCGGGAGGGAATAGCCTACGAGCAGTACTTC.

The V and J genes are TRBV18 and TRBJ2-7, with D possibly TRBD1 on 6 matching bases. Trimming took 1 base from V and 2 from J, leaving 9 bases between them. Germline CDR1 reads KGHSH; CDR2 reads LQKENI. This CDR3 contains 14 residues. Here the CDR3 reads CASSPRAGAYEQYF. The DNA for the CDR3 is TGTGCCAGCTCACCACGGGCAGGGGCCTACGAGCAGTACTTC. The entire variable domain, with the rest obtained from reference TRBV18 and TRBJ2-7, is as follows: NAGVMQNPRHLVRRRGQEARLRCSPMKGHSHVYWYRQLPEEGLKFMVYLQKENIIDESGMPKERFSAEFPKEGPSILRIQQVVRGDSAAYFCASSPRAGAYEQYFGPGTRLTVT.

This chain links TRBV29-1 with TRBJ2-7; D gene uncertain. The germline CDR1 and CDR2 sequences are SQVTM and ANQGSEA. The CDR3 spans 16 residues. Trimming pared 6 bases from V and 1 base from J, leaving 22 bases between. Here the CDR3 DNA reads TGCAGCGTCCCTCTCTCGGTCCTCCGTTCTTCCTACGAGCAGTACTTC. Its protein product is CSVPLSVLRSSYEQYF.

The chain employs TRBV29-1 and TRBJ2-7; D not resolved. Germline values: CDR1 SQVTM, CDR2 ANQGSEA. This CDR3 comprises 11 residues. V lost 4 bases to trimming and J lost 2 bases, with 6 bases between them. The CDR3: CSVVRAYEQYF. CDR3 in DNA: TGCAGCGTTGTCCGCGCCTACGAGCAGTACTTC.

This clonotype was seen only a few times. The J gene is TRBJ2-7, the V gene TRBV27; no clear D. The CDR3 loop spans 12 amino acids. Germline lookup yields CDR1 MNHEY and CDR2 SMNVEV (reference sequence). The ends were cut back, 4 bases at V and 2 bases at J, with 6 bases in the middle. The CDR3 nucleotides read TGTGCCAGCAGTTCGCACACCTACGAGCAGTACTTC. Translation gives CASSSHTYEQYF.

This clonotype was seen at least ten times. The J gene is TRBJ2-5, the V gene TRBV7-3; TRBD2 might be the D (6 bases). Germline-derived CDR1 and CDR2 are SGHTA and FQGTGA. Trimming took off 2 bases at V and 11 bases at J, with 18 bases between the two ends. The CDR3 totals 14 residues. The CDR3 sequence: CASSLGGSRREQYF. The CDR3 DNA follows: TGTGCCAGCAGCTTAGGGGGGAGCCGTCGAGAGCAGTACTTC.

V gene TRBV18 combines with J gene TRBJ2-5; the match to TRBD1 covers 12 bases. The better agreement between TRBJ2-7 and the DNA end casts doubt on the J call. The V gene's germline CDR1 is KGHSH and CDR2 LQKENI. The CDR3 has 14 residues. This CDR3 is CASSFRDRGLEQYF. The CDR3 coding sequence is TGTGCCAGCTCATTTCGGGACAGGGGGCTCGAGCAGTACTTC.

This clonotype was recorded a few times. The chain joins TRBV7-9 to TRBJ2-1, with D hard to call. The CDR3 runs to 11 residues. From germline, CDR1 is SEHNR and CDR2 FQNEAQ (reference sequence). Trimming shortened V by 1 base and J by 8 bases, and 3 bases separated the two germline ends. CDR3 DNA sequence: TGTGCCAGCAGCTTAGGAGATGAGCAGTTCTTC. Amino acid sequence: CASSLGDEQFF. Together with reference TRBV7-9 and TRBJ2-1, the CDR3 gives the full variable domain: DTGVSQNPRHKITKRGQNVTFRCDPISEHNRLYWYRQTLGQGPEFLTYFQNEAQLEKSRLLSDRFSAERPKGSFSTLEIQRTEQGDSAMYLCASSLGDEQFFGPGTRLTVL.

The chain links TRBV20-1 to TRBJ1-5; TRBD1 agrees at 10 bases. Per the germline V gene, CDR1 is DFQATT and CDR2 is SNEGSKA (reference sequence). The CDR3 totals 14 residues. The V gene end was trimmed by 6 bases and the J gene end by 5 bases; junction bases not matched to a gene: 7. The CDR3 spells CSAGVGTGDQPQHF. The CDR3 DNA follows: TGCAGTGCGGGGGTAGGGACAGGGGATCAGCCCCAGCATTTT.

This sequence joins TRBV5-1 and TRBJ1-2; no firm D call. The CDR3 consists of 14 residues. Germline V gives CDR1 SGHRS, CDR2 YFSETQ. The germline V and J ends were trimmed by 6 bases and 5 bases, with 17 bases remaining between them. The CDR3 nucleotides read TGCGCCAGCACCCCTGGAGAACAGCCGTATGGCTACACCTTC. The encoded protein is CASTPGEQPYGYTF.

As DNA, the CDR3 is TGCAGTGCAGGGACCCAGAGGGATACGCAGTATTTT. It yields the protein CSAGTQRDTQYF. This chain connects TRBV20-1 to TRBJ2-3; D may match TRBD1 or TRBD2 (5 bases each). The V and J ends lost 6 bases and 6 bases respectively, with 13 bases between them. Germline CDR1 is DFQATT and CDR2 is SNEGSKA (reference sequence). This CDR3 spans 12 amino acids.

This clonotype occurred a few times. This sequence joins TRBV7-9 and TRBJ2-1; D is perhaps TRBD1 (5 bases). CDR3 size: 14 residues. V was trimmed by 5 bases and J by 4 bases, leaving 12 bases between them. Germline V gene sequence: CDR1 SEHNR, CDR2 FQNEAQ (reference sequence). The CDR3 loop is CASSVSGAYNEQFF. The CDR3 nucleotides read TGTGCCAGCAGCGTCAGTGGGGCTTACAATGAGCAGTTCTTC.

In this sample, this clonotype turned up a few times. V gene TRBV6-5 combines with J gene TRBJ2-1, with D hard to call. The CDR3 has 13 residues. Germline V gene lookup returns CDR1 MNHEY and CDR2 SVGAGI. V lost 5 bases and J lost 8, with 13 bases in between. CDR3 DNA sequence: TGTGCCAGCAGTACGACCCTTGGGGATGAGCAGTTCTTC. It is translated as CASSTTLGDEQFF.

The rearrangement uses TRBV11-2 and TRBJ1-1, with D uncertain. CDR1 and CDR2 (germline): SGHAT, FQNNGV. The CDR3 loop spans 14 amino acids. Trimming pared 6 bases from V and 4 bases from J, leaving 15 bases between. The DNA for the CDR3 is TGTGCCAGCAGACGCGACTGGGAGTTCACTGAAGCTTTCTTT. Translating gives CASRRDWEFTEAFF.

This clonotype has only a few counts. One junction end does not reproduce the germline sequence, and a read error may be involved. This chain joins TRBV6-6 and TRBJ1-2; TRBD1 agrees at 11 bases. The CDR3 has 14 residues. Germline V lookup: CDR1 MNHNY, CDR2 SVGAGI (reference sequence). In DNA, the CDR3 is TGTGCCAGCAGGGGGGACAGGGGGAACTATGACTACACCTTC. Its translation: CASRGDRGNYDYTF.

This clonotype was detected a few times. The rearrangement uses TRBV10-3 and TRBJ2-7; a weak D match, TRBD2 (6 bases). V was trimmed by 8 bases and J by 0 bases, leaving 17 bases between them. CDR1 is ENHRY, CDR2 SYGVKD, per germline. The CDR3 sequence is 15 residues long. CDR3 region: CAIGGTGSRSYEQYF. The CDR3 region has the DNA TGTGCCATCGGGGGGACGGGTAGTCGCTCCTACGAGCAGTACTTC.

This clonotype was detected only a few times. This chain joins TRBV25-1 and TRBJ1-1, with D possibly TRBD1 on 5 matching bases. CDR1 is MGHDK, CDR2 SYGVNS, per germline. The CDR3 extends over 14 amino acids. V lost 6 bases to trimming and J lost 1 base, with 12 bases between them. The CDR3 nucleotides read TGTGCCAGCAGACCCTGGGGCGGGAACACTGAAGCTTTCTTT. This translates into CASRPWGGNTEAFF.

Here the CDR3 reads CSARVPGTGEEQYF. The CDR3 DNA reads as TGCAGTGCTAGAGTCCCCGGGACAGGGGAGGAGCAGTACTTC. The chain joins TRBV20-1 to TRBJ2-7; the match to TRBD1 covers 10 bases. With 1 base clipped from V and 7 bases from J, the junction kept 7 bases outside the gene matches. The V gene's germline CDR1 is DFQATT and CDR2 SNEGSKA (reference sequence). The CDR3 length is 14 residues.

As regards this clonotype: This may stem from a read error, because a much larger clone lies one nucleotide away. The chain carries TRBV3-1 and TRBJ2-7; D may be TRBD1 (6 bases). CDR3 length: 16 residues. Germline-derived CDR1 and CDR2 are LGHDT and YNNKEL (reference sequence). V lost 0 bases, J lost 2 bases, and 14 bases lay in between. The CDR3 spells CASSQDGPGATYEQYF. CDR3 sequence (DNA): TGTGCCAGCAGCCAAGATGGGCCAGGGGCCACCTACGAGCAGTACTTC.